One and the same sample provided the 10 T cell receptor beta chains below, sequenced in a study of response to subunit inactivated influenza vaccine listed by TCRdb under 2018. The receptor library was made with RT-PCR. TCRdb lists the instrument as Illumina HiSeq 2500. TCRdb reprocessed the public reads (quality trimming at Q25 with fastp, clone calling with MiXCR) and kept in-frame beta chains. Rows are unified per CDR3 protein, each entry keeping the most common DNA and genes. A total of more than 550,000 distinct CDR3 sequences appear in this sample, approximately 12% of them only once. Of the sample, more than 8.5% falls within the top ten clones. The specimen comprised PBMCs from blood, sampled on the day of vaccination. The receptors shown here come from a man aged 50-60 years who received an inactivated influenza vaccine. Donor details come from another sample of the same person, matched by shared clones.

This clonotype has at least ten counts. The V and J genes are TRBV5-1 and TRBJ1-1; TRBD1 is a possible D gene (6 bases). The CDR3 extends over 13 amino acids. Germline V gives CDR1 SGHRS, CDR2 YFSETQ. V lost 6 bases, J lost 0 bases, and 9 bases lay in between. CDR3 DNA: TGCGCCAGCACACAGGGCTTGAACACTGAAGCTTTCTTT. Translation gives CASTQGLNTEAFF.

This clonotype was counted ten times or more. The chain links TRBV20-1 to TRBJ1-3; D not resolved. The germline V and J ends were trimmed by 2 bases and 0 bases, with 14 bases remaining between them. The CDR3 consists of 16 residues. Germline CDR1 DFQATT, CDR2 SNEGSKA (reference sequence). As DNA, the CDR3 is TGCAGTGCTAGATCGGGTCAAATAAGCTCTGGAAACACCATATATTTT. Protein sequence: CSARSGQISSGNTIYF.

This clonotype was counted at least ten times. The chain joins TRBV6-2 or TRBV6-3 to TRBJ2-2; D gene uncertain. CDR1 and CDR2 from the germline V gene are MNHEY and SVGEGT. Trimming shortened V by 2 bases and J by 2 bases, and 3 bases separated the two germline ends. CDR3 length: 13 residues. The CDR3 sequence is CASSYVNTGELFF. CDR3 coding DNA: TGTGCCAGCAGTTACGTCAACACCGGGGAGCTGTTTTTT.

The chain couples TRBV29-1 to TRBJ1-1; D is perhaps TRBD1 (5 bases). Germline V gene lookup returns CDR1 SQVTM and CDR2 ANQGSEA. Deletions cut 7 bases from V and 1 base from J, with 13 bases between. CDR3 length equals 13 residues. The CDR3 nucleotides read TGCAGCGCAGAGAGGGGTGGGAACACTGAAGCTTTCTTT. This codes for CSAERGGNTEAFF.

This clonotype was observed a handful of times. The J gene is TRBJ2-7, the V gene TRBV20-1, with 7 positions matching TRBD1. This CDR3 is 15 amino acids long. The ends lost 2 bases at V and 3 bases at J; junction bases unmatched: 10. Germline V gene data show CDR1 as DFQATT and CDR2 as SNEGSKA (reference sequence). The CDR3 DNA sequence: TGCAGTGCTAGACCCCTGACAGGGTCCATCTACGAGCAGTACTTC. Protein sequence: CSARPLTGSIYEQYF.

This rearrangement joins TRBV20-1 to TRBJ2-7; perhaps TRBD1 as D (5 bases). This CDR3 region has 16 residues. Germline V lookup: CDR1 DFQATT, CDR2 SNEGSKA (reference sequence). V lost 4 bases and J lost 4, with 23 bases in between. The CDR3 reads CSAKDTRAPPPYEQYF. CDR3 DNA sequence: TGCAGTGCTAAAGACACCAGGGCTCCGCCGCCTTACGAGCAGTACTTC.

This chain connects TRBV20-1 to TRBJ2-7; 9 nucleotides line up with TRBD1. Germline lookup yields CDR1 DFQATT and CDR2 SNEGSKA (reference sequence). This CDR3 is built from 12 residues. V lost 3 bases, J lost 3 bases, and 0 bases stayed unmatched. For the CDR3, the DNA is TGCAGTGCTAGGGACAGGGGCTACGAGCAGTACTTC. It codes for CSARDRGYEQYF.

The V call is TRBV10-3, the J call TRBJ2-7; 7 bases line up with TRBD1. Looked up from germline, CDR1 is ENHRY and CDR2 is SYGVKD. CDR3 size: 18 residues. The V segment lost 0 bases and the J segment 7 bases; nucleotides outside the gene matches: 18. CDR3 amino acids: CAISESTGIIQNMWEQYF. The CDR3 DNA follows: TGTGCCATCAGTGAGTCGACAGGGATTATACAAAACATGTGGGAGCAGTACTTC.

Of note for this clonotype: Mismatch with germline at one junction end may stem from a read error. The chain has TRBV12-3 or TRBV12-4 and TRBJ2-3, with TRBD2 matching 7 bases. CDR3 length equals 13 residues. The CDR3 region has the DNA TGTGCCAGCAGTACCCTACCGGGACTACCAGCGGATTTT. It encodes CASSTLPGLPADF.

At least ten counts were recorded for this clonotype. The V gene is TRBV5-1, the J gene TRBJ2-1, with a possible D match to TRBD2 (6 bases). Trimming removed 2 bases at V and 3 bases at J, with 15 bases between. The CDR3 is 16 residues long. Germline V lookup: CDR1 SGHRS, CDR2 YFSETQ. The chain's CDR3 is CASSFGGTFSYNEQFF. CDR3 DNA: TGCGCCAGCAGCTTTGGGGGGACCTTTAGCTACAATGAGCAGTTCTTC. Looking up the rest from reference TRBV5-1 and TRBJ2-1 gives the full variable domain: KAGVTQTPRYLIKTRGQQVTLSCSPISGHRSVSWYQQTPGQGLQFLFEYFSETQRNKGNFPGRFSGRQFSNSRSEMNVSTLELGDSALYLCASSFGGTFSYNEQFFGPGTRLTVL.